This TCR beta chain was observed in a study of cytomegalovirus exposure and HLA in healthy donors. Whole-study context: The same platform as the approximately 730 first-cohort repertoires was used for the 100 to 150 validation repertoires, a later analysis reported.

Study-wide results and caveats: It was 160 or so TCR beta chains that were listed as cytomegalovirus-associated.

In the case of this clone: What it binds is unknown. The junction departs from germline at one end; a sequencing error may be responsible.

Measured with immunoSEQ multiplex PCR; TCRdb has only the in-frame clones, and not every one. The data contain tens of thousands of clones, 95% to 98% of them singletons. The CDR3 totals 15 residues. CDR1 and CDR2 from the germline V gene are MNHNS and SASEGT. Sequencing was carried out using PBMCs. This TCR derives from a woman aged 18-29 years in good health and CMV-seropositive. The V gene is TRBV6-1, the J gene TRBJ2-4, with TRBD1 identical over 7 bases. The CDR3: CVSSDRALAKNIQYF. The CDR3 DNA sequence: TGTGTCAGCAGTGACAGGGCGCTAGCCAAAAACATTCAGTACTTC.